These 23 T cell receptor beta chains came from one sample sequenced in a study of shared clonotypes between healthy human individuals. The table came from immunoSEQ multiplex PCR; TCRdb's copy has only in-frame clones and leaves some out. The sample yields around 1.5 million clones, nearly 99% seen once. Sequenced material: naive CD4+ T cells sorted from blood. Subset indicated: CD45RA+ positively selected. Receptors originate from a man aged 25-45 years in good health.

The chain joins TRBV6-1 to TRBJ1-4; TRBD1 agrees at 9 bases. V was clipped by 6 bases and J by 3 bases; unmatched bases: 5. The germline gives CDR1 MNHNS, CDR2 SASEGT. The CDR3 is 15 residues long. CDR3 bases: TGTGCCAGCAGGACAGGGGGGACACCTAATGAAAAACTGTTTTTT. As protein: CASRTGGTPNEKLFF.

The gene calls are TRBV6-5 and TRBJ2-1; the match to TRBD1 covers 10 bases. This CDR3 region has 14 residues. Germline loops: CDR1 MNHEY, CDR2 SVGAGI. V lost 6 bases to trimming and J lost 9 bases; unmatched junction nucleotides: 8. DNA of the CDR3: TGTGCCAGCAGGCCCGGGACAGGGGAGGGTGAGCAGTTCTTC. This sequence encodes CASRPGTGEGEQFF.

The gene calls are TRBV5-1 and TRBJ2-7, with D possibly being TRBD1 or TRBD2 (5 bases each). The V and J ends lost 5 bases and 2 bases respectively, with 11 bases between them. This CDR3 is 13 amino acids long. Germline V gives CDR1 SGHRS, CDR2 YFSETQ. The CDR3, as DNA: TGCGCCAGCAGAAGGGACCCTGCCTACGAGCAGTACTTC. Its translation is CASRRDPAYEQYF.

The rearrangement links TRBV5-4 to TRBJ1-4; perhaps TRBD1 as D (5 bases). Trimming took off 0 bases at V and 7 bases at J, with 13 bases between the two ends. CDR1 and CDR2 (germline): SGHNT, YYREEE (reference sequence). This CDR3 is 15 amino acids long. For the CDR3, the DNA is TGTGCCAGCAGCTTGGCGGCAGGGCTGGCTGAAAAACTGTTTTTT. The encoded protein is CASSLAAGLAEKLFF.

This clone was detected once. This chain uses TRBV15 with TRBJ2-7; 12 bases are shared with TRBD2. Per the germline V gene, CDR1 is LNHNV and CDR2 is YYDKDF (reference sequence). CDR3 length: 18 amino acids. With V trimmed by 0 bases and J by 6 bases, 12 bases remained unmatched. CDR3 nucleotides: TGTGCCACCAGCAGAGAAAATTTGGGGGCTAGCGGGAGGGCCGAGCAGTACTTC. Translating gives CATSRENLGASGRAEQYF.

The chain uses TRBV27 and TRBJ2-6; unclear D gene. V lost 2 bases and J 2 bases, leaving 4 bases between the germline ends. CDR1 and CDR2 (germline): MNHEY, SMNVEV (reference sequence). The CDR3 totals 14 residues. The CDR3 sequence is CASSLVTGANVLTF. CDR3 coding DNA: TGTGCCAGCAGTTTAGTAACTGGGGCCAACGTCCTGACTTTC.

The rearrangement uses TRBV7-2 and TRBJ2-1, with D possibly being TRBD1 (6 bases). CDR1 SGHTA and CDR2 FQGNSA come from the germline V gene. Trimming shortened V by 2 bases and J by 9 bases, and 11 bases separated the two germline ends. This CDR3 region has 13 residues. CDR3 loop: CASSLRGTPEQFF. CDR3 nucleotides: TGTGCCAGCAGCTTAAGGGGGACCCCTGAGCAGTTCTTC.

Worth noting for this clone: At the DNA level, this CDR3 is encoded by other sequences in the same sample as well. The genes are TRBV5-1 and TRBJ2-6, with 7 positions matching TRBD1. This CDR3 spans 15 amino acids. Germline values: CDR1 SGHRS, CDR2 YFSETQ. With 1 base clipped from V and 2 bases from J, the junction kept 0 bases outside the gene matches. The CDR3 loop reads CASSLTGAGANVLTF. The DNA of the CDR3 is TGCGCCAGCAGCTTGACAGGGGCTGGGGCCAACGTCCTGACTTTC.

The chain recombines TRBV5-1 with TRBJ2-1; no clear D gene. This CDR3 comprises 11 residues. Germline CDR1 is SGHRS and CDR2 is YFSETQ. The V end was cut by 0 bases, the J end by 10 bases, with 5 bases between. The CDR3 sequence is CASSLELEQFF. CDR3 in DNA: TGCGCCAGCAGCTTGGAACTAGAGCAGTTCTTC.

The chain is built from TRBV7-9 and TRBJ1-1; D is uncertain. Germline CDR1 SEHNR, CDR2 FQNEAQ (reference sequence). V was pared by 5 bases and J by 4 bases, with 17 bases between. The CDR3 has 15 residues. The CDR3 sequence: CASSHRRAGITEAFF. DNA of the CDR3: TGTGCCAGCAGCCACCGGCGGGCAGGCATCACTGAAGCTTTCTTT.

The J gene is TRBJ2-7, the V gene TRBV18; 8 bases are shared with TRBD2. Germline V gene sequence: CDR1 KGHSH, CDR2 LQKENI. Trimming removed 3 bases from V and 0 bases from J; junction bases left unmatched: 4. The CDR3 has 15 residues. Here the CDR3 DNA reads TGTGCCAGCTCACCCTCGGGGGGGAGCTCCTACGAGCAGTACTTC. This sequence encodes CASSPSGGSSYEQYF.

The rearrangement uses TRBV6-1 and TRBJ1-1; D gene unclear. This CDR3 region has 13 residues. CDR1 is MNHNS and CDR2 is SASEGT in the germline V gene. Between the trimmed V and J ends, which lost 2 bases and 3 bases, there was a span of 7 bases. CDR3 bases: TGTGCCAGCAGTGAAACGTCGGACACTGAAGCTTTCTTT. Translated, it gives CASSETSDTEAFF.

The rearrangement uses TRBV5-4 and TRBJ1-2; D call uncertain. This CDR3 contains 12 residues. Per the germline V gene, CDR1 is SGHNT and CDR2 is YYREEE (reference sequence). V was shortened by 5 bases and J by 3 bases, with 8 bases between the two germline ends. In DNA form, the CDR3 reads TGTGCCAGCAGAAGGCCGGACTATGGCTACACCTTC. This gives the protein CASRRPDYGYTF. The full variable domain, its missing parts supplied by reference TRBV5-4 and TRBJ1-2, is ETGVTQSPTHLIKTRGQQVTLRCSSQSGHNTVSWYQQALGQGPQFIFQYYREEENGRGNFPPRFSGLQFPNYSSELNVNALELDDSALYLCASRRPDYGYTFGSGTRLTVV.

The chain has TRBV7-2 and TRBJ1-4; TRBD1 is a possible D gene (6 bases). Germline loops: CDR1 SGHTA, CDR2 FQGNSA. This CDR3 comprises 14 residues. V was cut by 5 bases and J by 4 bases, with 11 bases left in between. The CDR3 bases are TGTGCCAGCAGCAAAGGGGGGATTAATGAAAAACTGTTTTTT. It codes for CASSKGGINEKLFF.

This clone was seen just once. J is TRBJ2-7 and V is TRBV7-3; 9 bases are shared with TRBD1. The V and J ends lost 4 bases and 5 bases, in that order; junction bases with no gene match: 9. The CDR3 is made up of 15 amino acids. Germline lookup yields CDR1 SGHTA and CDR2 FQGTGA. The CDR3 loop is CASSSEGTGRDEQYF. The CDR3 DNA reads TGTGCCAGCAGCTCCGAGGGGACAGGGCGGGACGAGCAGTACTTC. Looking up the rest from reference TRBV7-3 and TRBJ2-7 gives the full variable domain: GAGVSQTPSNKVTEKGKYVELRCDPISGHTALYWYRQSLGQGPEFLIYFQGTGAADDSGLPNDRFFAVRPEGSVSTLKIQRTERGDSAVYLCASSSEGTGRDEQYFGPGTRLTVT.

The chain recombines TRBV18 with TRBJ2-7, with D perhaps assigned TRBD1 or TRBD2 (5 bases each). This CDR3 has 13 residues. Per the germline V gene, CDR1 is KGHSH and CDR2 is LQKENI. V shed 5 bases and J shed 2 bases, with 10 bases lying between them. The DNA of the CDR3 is TGTGCCAGCTCAATGGGGGTGACCTACGAGCAGTACTTC. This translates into CASSMGVTYEQYF.

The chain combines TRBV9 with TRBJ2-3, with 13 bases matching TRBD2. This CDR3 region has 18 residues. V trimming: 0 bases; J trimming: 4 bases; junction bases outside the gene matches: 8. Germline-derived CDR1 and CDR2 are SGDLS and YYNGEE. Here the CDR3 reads CASSVGPRLAGGPDTQYF. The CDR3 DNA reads TGTGCCAGCAGCGTAGGTCCTCGACTAGCGGGAGGACCAGATACGCAGTATTTT.

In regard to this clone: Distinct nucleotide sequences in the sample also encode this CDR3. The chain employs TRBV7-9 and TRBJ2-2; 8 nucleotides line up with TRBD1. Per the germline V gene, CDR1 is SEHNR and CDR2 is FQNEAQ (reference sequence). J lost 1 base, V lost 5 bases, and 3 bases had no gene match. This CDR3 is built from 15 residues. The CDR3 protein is CASSPGTGNTGELFF. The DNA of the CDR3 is TGTGCCAGCAGCCCTGGGACAGGGAACACCGGGGAGCTGTTTTTT.

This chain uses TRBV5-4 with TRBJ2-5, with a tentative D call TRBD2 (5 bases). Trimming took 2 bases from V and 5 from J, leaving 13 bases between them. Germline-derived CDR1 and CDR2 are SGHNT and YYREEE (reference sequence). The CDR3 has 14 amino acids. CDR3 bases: TGTGCCAGCAGCTTAGTTGGAGGTCGTGAGACCCAGTACTTC. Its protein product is CASSLVGGRETQYF.

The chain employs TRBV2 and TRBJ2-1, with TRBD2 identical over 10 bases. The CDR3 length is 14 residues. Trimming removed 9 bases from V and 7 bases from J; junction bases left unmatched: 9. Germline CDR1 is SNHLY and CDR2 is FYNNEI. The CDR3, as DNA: TGTGCCAGTGTGCTAGCGGGAGTGCGGAATGAGCAGTTCTTC. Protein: CASVLAGVRNEQFF.

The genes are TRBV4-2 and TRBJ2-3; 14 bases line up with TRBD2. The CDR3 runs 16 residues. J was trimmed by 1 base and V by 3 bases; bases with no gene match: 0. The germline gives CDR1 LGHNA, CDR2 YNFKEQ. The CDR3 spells CASSQGLAGGTDTQYF. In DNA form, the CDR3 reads TGTGCCAGCAGCCAGGGACTAGCGGGAGGCACAGATACGCAGTATTTT.

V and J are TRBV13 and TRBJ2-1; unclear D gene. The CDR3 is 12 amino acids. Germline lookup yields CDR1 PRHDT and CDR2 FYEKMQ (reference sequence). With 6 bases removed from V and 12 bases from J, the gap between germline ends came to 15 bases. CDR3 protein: CASSSRQLRQFF. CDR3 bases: TGTGCCAGCAGTTCCAGGCAGCTCCGGCAGTTCTTC.

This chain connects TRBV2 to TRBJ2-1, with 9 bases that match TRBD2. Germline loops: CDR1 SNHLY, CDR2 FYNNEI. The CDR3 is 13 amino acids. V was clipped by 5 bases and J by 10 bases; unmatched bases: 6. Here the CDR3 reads CASSQEREAEQFF. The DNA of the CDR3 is TGTGCCAGCAGTCAGGAGCGGGAGGCGGAGCAGTTCTTC.